This entry lists 6 T cell receptor beta chains sequenced from one sample in a study of blood T cells in healthy people across ages. Primers used in a second PCR of about 6 to 11 cycles were a sample-barcoded 5' primer and a J-beta primer mix. One entry per CDR3 protein results from TCRdb running MiXCR on the 5' RACE reads. This table holds about 1.8 million distinct CDR3 sequences, just under 50% found once. Sequenced material: blood. The receptors derive from a woman in her 40s in good health.

Only a few counts were recorded for this clonotype. The chain recombines TRBV15 with TRBJ1-2; the D gene is possibly TRBD1 (6 bases). In germline, CDR1 is LNHNV, CDR2 YYDKDF (reference sequence). The CDR3 is 14 residues long. Trimming took off 2 bases at V and 5 bases at J, with 12 bases between the two ends. As DNA, the CDR3 is TGTGCCACCAGCAGATTACAGGGATGGTATGGCTACACCTTC. Its translation: CATSRLQGWYGYTF.

The chain is built from TRBV20-1 and TRBJ2-7; D not resolved. The end of the DNA fits TRBJ2-5 better, so the J call may be wrong. Looked up from germline, CDR1 is DFQATT and CDR2 is SNEGSKA (reference sequence). CDR3 length: 11 amino acids. In nucleotides, the CDR3 is TGCAGTCCCGGACCAGAAGAGACCCAGTACTTC. Its translation: CSPGPEETQYF.

This clonotype appeared once. This sequence joins TRBV27 and TRBJ2-7, with a tentative D call TRBD2 (5 bases). CDR1 and CDR2 from the germline V gene are MNHEY and SMNVEV (reference sequence). This CDR3 has 13 amino acids. Trimming pared 5 bases from V and 7 bases from J, leaving 15 bases between. The CDR3 DNA sequence: TGTGCCAGCAGTGTATTTCGGGAACGAGAGCAGTACTTC. It yields the protein CASSVFREREQYF.

The chain links TRBV12-3 or TRBV12-4 to TRBJ2-7, with D maybe TRBD2 (5 bases). Trimming pared 8 bases from V and 6 bases from J, leaving 11 bases between. The CDR3 runs 11 residues. CDR3 coding DNA: TGTGCCAGCTCTCAGCGGTCCGAGCAGTACTTC. It translates to CASSQRSEQYF.

This clonotype was counted ten times or more. The rearrangement joins TRBV7-2 to TRBJ2-7; D may correspond to TRBD1 or TRBD2 (5 bases each). CDR1 and CDR2 from the germline V gene are SGHTA and FQGNSA. The CDR3 sequence is 13 residues long. V lost 8 bases and J 7 bases, leaving 18 bases between the germline ends. CDR3 residues: CASSTGALSEQYF. The CDR3 coding sequence is TGTGCCAGCTCCACCGGGGCCCTTTCGGAGCAGTACTTC.

This chain uses TRBV6-5 with TRBJ2-1; 11 nucleotides agree with TRBD2. The germline V gene encodes CDR1 MNHEY and CDR2 SVGAGI. The trim removed 6 bases at V and 7 bases at J, leaving 8 bases unmatched. This CDR3 has 15 amino acids. The CDR3 is CASRDASGGRNEQFF. DNA for the CDR3: TGTGCCAGCAGAGATGCTAGCGGGGGGAGGAATGAGCAGTTCTTC.